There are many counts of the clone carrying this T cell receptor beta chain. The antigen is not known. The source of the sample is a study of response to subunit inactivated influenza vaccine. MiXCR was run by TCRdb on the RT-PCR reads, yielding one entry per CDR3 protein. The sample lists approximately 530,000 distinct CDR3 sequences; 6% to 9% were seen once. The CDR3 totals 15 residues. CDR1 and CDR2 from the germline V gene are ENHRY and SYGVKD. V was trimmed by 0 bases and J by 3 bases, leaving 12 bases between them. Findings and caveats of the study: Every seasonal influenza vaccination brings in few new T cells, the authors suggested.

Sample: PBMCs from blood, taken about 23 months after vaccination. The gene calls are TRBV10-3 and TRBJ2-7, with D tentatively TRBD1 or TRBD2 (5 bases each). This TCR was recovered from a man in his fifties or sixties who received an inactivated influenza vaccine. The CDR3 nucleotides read TGTGCCATCAGTGAGTCGTGGGGGATAGTCTACGAGCAGTACTTC. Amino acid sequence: CAISESWGIVYEQYF.